Sequencing of this TCR beta chain was carried out in a study of T cell changes during pregnancy in multiple sclerosis (dated by TCRdb to between 2019 and 2020). About the study as a whole: The study examined how the T cell repertoire changed over the course of pregnancy in women with multiple sclerosis.

Library prep was done by the immunoSEQ multiplex PCR assay. Sourced from immuneACCESS, this table was stored by TCRdb with only in-frame sequences that have V and J called. A share of the clones is absent; for the studies checked, an unresolved V gene accounts for under half, and the remainder has no known explanation. The sample data list approximately 40,000 clones, and roughly 94% of these were observed just once. The ten largest clones represent 0.7% to 1% of the sample. In the case of this clone: This receptor's antigen is unknown. One base away there is no much larger clone; base qualities are not given.

V is trimmed back by 4 bases and J by 0 bases, and the junction contains 4 bases that no gene match accounts for. According to the germline V gene, CDR1 reads SGDLS and CDR2 reads YYNGEE. The CDR3 sequence holds 17 residues, the cysteine and phenylalanine included. The DNA shown is the 51-base CDR3, in frame from base 1. This TCR was recovered from a female donor with multiple sclerosis, enrolled in a pregnancy study. Recombination connected TRBV9 to TRBJ2-3, with 14 central nucleotides matching TRBD2. The sequenced sample was CD4+ T cells from peripheral blood mononuclear cells, obtained in the third trimester of pregnancy. The base sequence is TGTGCCAGCAGCCCTGGGACTAGCGGGGGTAGCACAGATACGCAGTATTTT. Translated, it gives CASSPGTSGGSTDTQYF. The CDR3 plus the reference TRBV9 and TRBJ2-3 genes for the other parts give the full variable domain: DSGVTQTPKHLITATGQRVTLRCSPRSGDLSVYWYQQSLDQGLQFLIQYYNGEERAKGNILERFSAQQFPDLHSELNLSSLELGDSALYFCASSPGTSGGSTDTQYFGPGTRLTVL.